This TCR beta chain stems from a study of blood T cell repertoires in COVID-19. In the authors' workflow: Counts of nucleated cells, estimated from reference gene primer amplification, were obtained. Using immunoSEQ multiplex PCR, the repertoire was profiled, and TCRdb retains in-frame clones only, with some absent. V and J calls plus clone size are reproduced from that table; the DNA served to infer D and trimming. The table records 60,000 or so clones, 70% to 85% of them present only once. Trimming removed 4 bases from V and 2 bases from J, with 18 bases in between. The CDR3 has 16 residues. Germline V gene sequence: CDR1 SGHNT, CDR2 YYREEE (reference sequence).

The source is a man in his sixties with acute or convalescent COVID-19. This chain links TRBV5-4 with TRBJ1-2; D gene uncertain. Sequences were obtained from peripheral blood. The CDR3 DNA follows: TGTGCCAGCAGCAGATCCACGGGAAGTGGGAACTATGGCTACACCTTC. This encodes CASSRSTGSGNYGYTF.